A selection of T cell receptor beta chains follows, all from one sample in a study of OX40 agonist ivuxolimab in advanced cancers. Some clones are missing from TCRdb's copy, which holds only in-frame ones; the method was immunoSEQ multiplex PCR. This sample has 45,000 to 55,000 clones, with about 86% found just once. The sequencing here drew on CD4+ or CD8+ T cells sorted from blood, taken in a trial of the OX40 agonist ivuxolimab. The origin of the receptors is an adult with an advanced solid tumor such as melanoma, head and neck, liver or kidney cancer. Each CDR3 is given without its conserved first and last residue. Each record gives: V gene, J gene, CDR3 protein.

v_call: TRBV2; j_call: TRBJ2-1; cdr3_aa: ASRASNSYNEQF
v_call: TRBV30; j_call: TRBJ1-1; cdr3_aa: ACERSTEAF
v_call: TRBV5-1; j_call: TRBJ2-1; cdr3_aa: ASSGTGEWNEQF
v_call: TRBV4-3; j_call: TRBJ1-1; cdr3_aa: ASSQEAADNTEAF
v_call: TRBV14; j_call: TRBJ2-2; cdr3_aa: ASSQFGLGVSAGELF
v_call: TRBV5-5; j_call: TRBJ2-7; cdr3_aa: ASSSGTSGPSYEQY
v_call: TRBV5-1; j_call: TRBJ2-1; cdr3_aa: ASSLAVGSYNEQF
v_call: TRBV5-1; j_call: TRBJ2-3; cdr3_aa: ASKGTGGADTQY
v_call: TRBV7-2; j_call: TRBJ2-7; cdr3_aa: ASSLTSRSYEQY
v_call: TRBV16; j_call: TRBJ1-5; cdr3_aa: ASSRRQGNQPQH
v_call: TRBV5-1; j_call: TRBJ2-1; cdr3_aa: ASSLGLEDEQF
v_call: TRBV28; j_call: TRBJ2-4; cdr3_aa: ASSSPEELAKNIQY
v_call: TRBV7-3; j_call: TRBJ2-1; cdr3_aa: ASSLTAGRDNEQF
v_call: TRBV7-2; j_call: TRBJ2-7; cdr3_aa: ASSPPAAYEQY
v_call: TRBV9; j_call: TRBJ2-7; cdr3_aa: ASSAGNGGYYEQY
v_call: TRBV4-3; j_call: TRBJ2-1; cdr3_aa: ASSQEYGQGAGEQF
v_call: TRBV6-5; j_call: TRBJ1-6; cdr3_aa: ASSYYPGISPLH
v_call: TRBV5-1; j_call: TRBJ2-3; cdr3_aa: ASSSHLAGSTDTQY
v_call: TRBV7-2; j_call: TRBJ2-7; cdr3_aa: ASSLGGGGVYEQY
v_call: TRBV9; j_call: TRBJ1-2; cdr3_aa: ASSVGTNYGYT
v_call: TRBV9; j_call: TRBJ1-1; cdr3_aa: ASSVDPRTEAF
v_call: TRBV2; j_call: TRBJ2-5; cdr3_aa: ASRGVVRQETQY
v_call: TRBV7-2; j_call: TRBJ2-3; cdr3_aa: ASSRGRGGRDTQY
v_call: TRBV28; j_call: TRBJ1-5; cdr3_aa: ASRQGNQPQH
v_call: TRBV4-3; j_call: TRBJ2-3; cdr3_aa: ASSLGPGDTQY
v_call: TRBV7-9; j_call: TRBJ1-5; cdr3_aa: ASSLGGTALNQPQH
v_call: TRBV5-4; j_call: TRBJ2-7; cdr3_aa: ASSHTADTYEQY
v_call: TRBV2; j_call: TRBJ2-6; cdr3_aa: ASSESAGANVLT
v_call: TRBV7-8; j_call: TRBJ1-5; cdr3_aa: ASSWDRHQPQH
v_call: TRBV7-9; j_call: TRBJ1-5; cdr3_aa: ASSPFRGFDSNQPQH
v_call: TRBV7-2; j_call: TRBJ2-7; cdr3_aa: ASSLIPQVAYEQY
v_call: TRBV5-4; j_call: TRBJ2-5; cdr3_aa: ASSLGMDGETQY
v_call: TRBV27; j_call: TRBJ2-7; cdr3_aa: ASSLDRYDYEQY
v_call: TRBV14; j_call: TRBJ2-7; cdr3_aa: ASSKETGGAYEQY